A selection of T cell receptor beta chains follows, all from one sample in a study of Ad26.COV2.S vaccination and SARS-CoV-2 variants. TCRdb keeps only in-frame clones here, not all; method: immunoSEQ multiplex PCR. This sample has 300,000 to 350,000 clones, with 85% to 90% found just once. This specimen consisted of peripheral blood, obtained in a trial of Ad26.COV2.S vaccine versus placebo. The receptors stem from a person between 18 and 60 years old who received the Ad26.COV2.S COVID-19 vaccine or a placebo. CDR3s include the opening cysteine and the closing phenylalanine or tryptophan. A D gene is named only where the DNA matches it firmly. Only some rows state a clone size, as once, few, many or a class for expanded clones.

>TRBD1|NA|TRBV6-2/TRBV6-3|TRBJ2-7|14
TGTGCCAGCAGCAAAGGACAGGGGGCCTACGAGCAGTACTTC
CASSKGQGAYEQYF
>NA|NA|TRBV10-3|TRBJ2-3|14
TGTGCCATCAGTGAGGCTCAGGGTACAGATACGCAGTATTTT
CAISEAQGTDTQYF
>NA|once|TRBV4-3|TRBJ2-7|16
TGCGCCAGCAGCCAAGTCGGCGCAGGGTTCTCCTACGAGCAGTACTTC
CASSQVGAGFSYEQYF
>NA|once|TRBV19|TRBJ1-3|14
TGTGCCAGTAGTACCGGGGGGACTGGAAACACCATATATTTT
CASSTGGTGNTIYF
>NA|NA|TRBV27|TRBJ2-6|19
TGTGCCAGCAGTTTATCGAGGTACAGGGTAGCCTCTGGGGCCAACGTCCTGACTTTC
CASSLSRYRVASGANVLTF
>TRBD1|NA|TRBV3-1/TRBV3-2|TRBJ1-1|13
TGTGCCACTACGCCAGGGGGCGTCACTGAAGCTTTCTTT
CATTPGGVTEAFF
>NA|NA|TRBV4-3|TRBJ1-6|16
TGCGCCAGCAGCCAAGAGTGGGGACAATTGAATTCACCCCTCCACTTT
CASSQEWGQLNSPLHF
>NA|once|TRBV4-1|TRBJ2-3|19
TGCGCCAGCCATCACTCCGGGGACGGGATATTATCTAGCACAGATACGCAGTATTTT
CASHHSGDGILSSTDTQYF
>NA|NA|TRBV18|TRBJ1-5|14
TGTGCCAGCTCACAGGGTGTTAGCAATCAGCCCCAGCATTTT
CASSQGVSNQPQHF
>NA|NA|TRBV9|TRBJ1-1|14
TGTGCCAGCAGCGTAACGGGGGGAGTCGCTGAAGCTTTCTTT
CASSVTGGVAEAFF
>TRBD1|NA|TRBV4-3|TRBJ1-1|14
TGCGCCAGCAGCTGGGGACAGGGAGACACTGAAGCTTTCTTT
CASSWGQGDTEAFF
>TRBD2|once|TRBV19|TRBJ2-1|12
TGTGCCAGTTGGGGGGGGATAGGTGAGCAGTTCTTC
CASWGGIGEQFF
>TRBD1|NA|TRBV11-2|TRBJ1-2|15
TGTGCCAGCAGCTTAGGGGACAGCAACCTCTATGGCTACACCTTC
CASSLGDSNLYGYTF
>NA|once|TRBV7-2|TRBJ1-6|15
TGTGCCAGCAGCTTATCTAGGACAGCGAATTCACCCCTCCACTTT
CASSLSRTANSPLHF
>NA|NA|TRBV4-3|TRBJ1-6|16
TGCGCCAGCAGCCGGCAATTAAACGACTATAATTCACCCCTCCACTTT
CASSRQLNDYNSPLHF
>TRBD1|once|TRBV5-1|TRBJ2-2|16
TGCGCCAGCAAGAATGGGACAGGGGGGAACACCGGGGAGCTGTTTTTT
CASKNGTGGNTGELFF
>NA|NA|TRBV5-4|TRBJ2-6|15
TGTGCCAGCGCCCCTGGGGGCTCTGGGGCCAACGTCCTGACTTTC
CASAPGGSGANVLTF
>TRBD1|NA|TRBV9|TRBJ1-3|14
TGTGCCAGCAGCGCCGCCCAGGGACAGGGGAGTAAATATTTT
CASSAAQGQGSKYF
>TRBD1|NA|TRBV2|TRBJ1-5|14
TGTGCCAGCAGTTGGGGACAGGGAAATCAGCCCCAGCATTTT
CASSWGQGNQPQHF
>NA|NA|TRBV13|TRBJ2-7|14
TGTGCCAGCAGCTTAGGCATCCTAGCCTACGAGCAGTACTTC
CASSLGILAYEQYF
>NA|NA|TRBV5-4|TRBJ1-1|12
TGTGCCAGCAGCTTGGCTTTTCCTGAAGCTTTCTTT
CASSLAFPEAFF
>NA|NA|TRBV14|TRBJ2-2|13
TGTGCCAGCAGGGGACAAGACACCGGGGAGCTGTTTTTT
CASRGQDTGELFF
>TRBD1|NA|TRBV7-2|TRBJ1-2|15
TGTGCCAGCAGCTTATCAGGGGGCCACAACTATGGCTACACCTTC
CASSLSGGHNYGYTF
>NA|NA|TRBV2|TRBJ1-2|14
TGTGCCAGCAGTGAAGACAGGGTGAAGTATGGCTACACCTTC
CASSEDRVKYGYTF
>TRBD2|NA|TRBV10-2|TRBJ2-7|14
TGCGCCAGCAGAATGGCGGGGGGGTATTACGAGCAGTACTTC
CASRMAGGYYEQYF
>NA|NA|TRBV18|TRBJ2-2|15
TGTGCCAGCTCACCAATGGCAGCGAACACCGGGGAGCTGTTTTTT
CASSPMAANTGELFF
>TRBD1|NA|TRBV7-2|TRBJ1-1|14
TGTGCCAGCAGCTTTCAGGGGGCTAACACTGAAGCTTTCTTT
CASSFQGANTEAFF
>TRBD1|NA|TRBV24-1|TRBJ1-2|13
TGTGCCACCCAGGGGACAGGGGTTGATGGCTACACCTTC
CATQGTGVDGYTF
>NA|NA|TRBV3-1/TRBV3-2|TRBJ2-5|18
TGTGCCAGCAGCCAAGCTTACCGGAGGGCCGTCCCCCAAGAGACCCAGTACTTC
CASSQAYRRAVPQETQYF
>NA|NA|TRBV6-4|TRBJ1-1|15
TGTGCCAGCAGTGAATATGTCGGACCGAACACTGAAGCTTTCTTT
CASSEYVGPNTEAFF
>NA|NA|TRBV24-1|TRBJ2-1|14
TGTGCCACCAGTGATCGCACAGGGAGTGATGAGCAGTTCTTC
CATSDRTGSDEQFF
>NA|NA|TRBV14|TRBJ2-2|13
TGTGCCAGCAGCCAAGGTTTAACCGGGGAGCTGTTTTTT
CASSQGLTGELFF
>NA|once|TRBV27|TRBJ2-5|13
TGTGCCAGCGGGAAACAGGGCAGGGAGACCCAGTACTTC
CASGKQGRETQYF
>TRBD2|NA|TRBV18|TRBJ2-1|16
TGTGCCAGCTCACCAAATCTGAGGGGACTAGCGGACGAGCAGTTCTTC
CASSPNLRGLADEQFF
>NA|NA|TRBV20-1|TRBJ1-2|15
TGCAGTGCTAGTCTAAGACAAAGACCTAACTATGGCTACACCTTC
CSASLRQRPNYGYTF
>NA|NA|TRBV18|TRBJ2-1|14
TGTGCCAGCTCACCACCTCGGGACCGAGGTGAGCAGTTCTTC
CASSPPRDRGEQFF
>TRBD2|NA|TRBV7-2|TRBJ2-3|15
TGTGCCAGCAGCTCCCCTAGCGGCCGAGGGGATACGCAGTATTTT
CASSSPSGRGDTQYF
>NA|NA|TRBV21-1|TRBJ1-1|15
TGTGCCAGCAGCAATTTAAGTGTTTTCGACACTGAAGCTTTCTTT
CASSNLSVFDTEAFF
>TRBD2|NA|TRBV4-2|TRBJ2-2|16
TGTGCCAGCAGCCCTGGGACTAGCGGGAACACCGGGGAGCTGTTTTTT
CASSPGTSGNTGELFF
>NA|NA|TRBV14|TRBJ1-6|17
TGTGCCAGCAGCCCGGGTGGAGGCATAGGTTATAATTCACCCCTCCACTTT
CASSPGGGIGYNSPLHF
>NA|NA|TRBV30|TRBJ2-4|16
TGTGCCTGGGCTGGAGGGGGGAGTGGAGCCAAAAACATTCAGTACTTC
CAWAGGGSGAKNIQYF
>TRBD1|NA|TRBV29-1|TRBJ1-1|14
TGCAGCGTTGAAGATGACAGGGGGCTTAATGAAGCTTTCTTT
CSVEDDRGLNEAFF
>NA|NA|TRBV7-2|TRBJ1-2|13
TGTGCCAGCAGCTTATCCTATGATCTCGGCTACACCTTC
CASSLSYDLGYTF
>NA|NA|TRBV2|TRBJ1-5|16
TGTGCCAGCAGTGAAGCGCTTCAGAGGGGCTCTCAGCCCCAGCATTTT
CASSEALQRGSQPQHF
>TRBD1|once|TRBV5-6|TRBJ1-4|15
TGTGCCAGCAGCTTACGGGCAGGGGGCGGTGAAAAACTGTTTTTT
CASSLRAGGGEKLFF
>NA|NA|TRBV29-1|TRBJ1-3|14
TGCAGCGCTCGGGGATCTAGCTCTGGAAACACCATATATTTT
CSARGSSSGNTIYF